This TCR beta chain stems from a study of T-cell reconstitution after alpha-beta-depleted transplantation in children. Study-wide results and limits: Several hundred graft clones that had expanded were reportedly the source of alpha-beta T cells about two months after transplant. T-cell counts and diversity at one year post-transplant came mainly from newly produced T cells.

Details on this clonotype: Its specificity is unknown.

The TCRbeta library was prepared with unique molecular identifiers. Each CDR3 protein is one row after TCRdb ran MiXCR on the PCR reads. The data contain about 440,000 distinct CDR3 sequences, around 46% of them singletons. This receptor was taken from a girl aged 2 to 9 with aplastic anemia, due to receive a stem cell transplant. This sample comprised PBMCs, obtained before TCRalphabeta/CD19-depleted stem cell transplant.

In DNA, the CDR3 is TGTGCCAGCAGCTCGGACAGAAATCAGCCCCAGCATTTT. This sequence encodes CASSSDRNQPQHF. This chain links TRBV7-6 with TRBJ1-5, with TRBD1 as a possible D gene (6 bases). Trimming took off 4 bases at V and 4 bases at J, with 8 bases between the two ends. There are 13 residues in the CDR3. The germline gives CDR1 SGHVS, CDR2 FNYEAQ.